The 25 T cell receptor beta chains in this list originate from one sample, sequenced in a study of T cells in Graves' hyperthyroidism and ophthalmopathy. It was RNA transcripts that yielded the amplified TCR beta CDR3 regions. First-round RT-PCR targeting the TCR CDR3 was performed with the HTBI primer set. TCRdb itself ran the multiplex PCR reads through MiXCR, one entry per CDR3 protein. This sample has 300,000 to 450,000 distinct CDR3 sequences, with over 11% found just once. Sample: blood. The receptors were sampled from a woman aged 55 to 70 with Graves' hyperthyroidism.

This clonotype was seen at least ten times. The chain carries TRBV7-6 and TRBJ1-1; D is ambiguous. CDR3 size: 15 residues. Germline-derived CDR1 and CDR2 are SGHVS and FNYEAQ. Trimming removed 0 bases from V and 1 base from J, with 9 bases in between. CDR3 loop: CASSLALNGNTEAFF. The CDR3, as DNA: TGTGCCAGCAGCTTAGCGTTAAACGGGAACACTGAAGCTTTCTTT.

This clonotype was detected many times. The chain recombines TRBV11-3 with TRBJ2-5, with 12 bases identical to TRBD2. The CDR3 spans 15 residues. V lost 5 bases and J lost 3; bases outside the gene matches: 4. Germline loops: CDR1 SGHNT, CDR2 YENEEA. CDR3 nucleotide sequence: TGTGCCAGCAGCACCTGGACTAGCGGGAAAGAGACCCAGTACTTC. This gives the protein CASSTWTSGKETQYF.

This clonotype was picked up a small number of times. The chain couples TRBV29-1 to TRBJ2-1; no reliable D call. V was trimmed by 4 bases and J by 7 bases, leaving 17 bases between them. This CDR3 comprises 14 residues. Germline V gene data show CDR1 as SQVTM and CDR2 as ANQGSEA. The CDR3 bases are TGCAGCGTTGGACGACTGGTGCCCAAGAATGAGCAGTTCTTC. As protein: CSVGRLVPKNEQFF.

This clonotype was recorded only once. The CDR3 loop is CASSPGLAGYRGHNEQFF. The CDR3 bases are TGCGCCAGCAGCCCGGGACTAGCGGGATACCGAGGCCACAATGAGCAGTTCTTC. The J gene is TRBJ2-1, the V gene TRBV5-1; TRBD2 matches at 13 bases. CDR1 is SGHRS, CDR2 YFSETQ, per germline. This CDR3 has 18 residues. V was pared by 4 bases and J by 5 bases, with 12 bases of the junction left unmatched.

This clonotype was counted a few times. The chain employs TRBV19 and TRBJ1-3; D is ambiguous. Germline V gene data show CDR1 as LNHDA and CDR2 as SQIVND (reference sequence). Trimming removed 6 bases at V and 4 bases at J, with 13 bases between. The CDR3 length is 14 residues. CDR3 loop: CASSLEEGGNTIYF. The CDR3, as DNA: TGTGCCAGTAGCCTAGAGGAGGGCGGAAACACCATATATTTT.

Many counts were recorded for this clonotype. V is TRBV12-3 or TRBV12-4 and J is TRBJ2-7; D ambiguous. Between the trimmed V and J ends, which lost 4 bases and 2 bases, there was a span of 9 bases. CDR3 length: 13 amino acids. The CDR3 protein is CASSSSAAYEQYF. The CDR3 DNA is TGTGCCAGCAGTTCGTCTGCGGCCTACGAGCAGTACTTC.

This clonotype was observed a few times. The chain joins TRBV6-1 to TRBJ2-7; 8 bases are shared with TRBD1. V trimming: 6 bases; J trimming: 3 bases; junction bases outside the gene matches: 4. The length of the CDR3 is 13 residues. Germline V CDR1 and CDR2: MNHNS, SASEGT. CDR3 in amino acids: CASRPTGVYEQYF. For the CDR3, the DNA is TGTGCCAGCAGGCCGACAGGGGTCTACGAGCAGTACTTC.

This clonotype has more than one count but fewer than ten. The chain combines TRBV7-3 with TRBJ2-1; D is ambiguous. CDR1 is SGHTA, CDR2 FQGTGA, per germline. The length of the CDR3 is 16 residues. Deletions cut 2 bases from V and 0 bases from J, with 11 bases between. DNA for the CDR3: TGTGCCAGCAGCTTATACGGGCCGAGCTCCTACAATGAGCAGTTCTTC. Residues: CASSLYGPSSYNEQFF.

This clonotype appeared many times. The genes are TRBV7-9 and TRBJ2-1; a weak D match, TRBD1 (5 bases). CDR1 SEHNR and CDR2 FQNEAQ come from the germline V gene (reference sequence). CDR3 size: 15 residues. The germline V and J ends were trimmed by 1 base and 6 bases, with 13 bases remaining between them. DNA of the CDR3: TGTGCCAGCAGCTTAGTGCGACAGCCGTTCAATGAGCAGTTCTTC. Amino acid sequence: CASSLVRQPFNEQFF.

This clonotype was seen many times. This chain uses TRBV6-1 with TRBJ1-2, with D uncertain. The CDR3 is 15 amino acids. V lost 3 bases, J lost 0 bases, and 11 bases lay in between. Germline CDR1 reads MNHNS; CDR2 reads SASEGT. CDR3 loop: CASSERLGSNYGYTF. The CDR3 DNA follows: TGTGCCAGCAGTGAGAGACTGGGATCTAACTATGGCTACACCTTC.

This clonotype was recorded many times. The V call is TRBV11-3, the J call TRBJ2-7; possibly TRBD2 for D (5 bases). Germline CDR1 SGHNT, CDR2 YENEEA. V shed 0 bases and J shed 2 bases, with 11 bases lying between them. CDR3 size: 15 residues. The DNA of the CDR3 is TGTGCCAGCAGCTTAGATCTTGAGGGTCCCTACGAGCAGTACTTC. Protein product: CASSLDLEGPYEQYF.

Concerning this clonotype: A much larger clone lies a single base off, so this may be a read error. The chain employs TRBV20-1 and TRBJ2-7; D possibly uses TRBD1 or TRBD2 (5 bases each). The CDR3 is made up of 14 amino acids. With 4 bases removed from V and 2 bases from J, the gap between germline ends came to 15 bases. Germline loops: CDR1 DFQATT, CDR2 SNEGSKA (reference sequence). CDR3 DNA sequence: TGCAGTGCTACCCCTCTGGGACCGCCCTACGAGCAGTACTTC. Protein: CSATPLGPPYEQYF.

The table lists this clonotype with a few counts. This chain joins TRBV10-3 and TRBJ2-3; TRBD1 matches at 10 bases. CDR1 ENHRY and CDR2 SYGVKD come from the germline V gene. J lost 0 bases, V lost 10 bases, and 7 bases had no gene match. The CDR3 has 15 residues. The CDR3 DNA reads TGTGCCACCAAAGACAGGGGGCCTAGCACAGATACGCAGTATTTT. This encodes CATKDRGPSTDTQYF.

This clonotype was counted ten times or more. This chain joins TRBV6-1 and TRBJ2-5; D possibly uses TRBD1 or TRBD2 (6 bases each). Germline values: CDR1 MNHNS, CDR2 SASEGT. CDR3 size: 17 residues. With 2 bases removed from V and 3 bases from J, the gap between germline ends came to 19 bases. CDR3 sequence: CASSEKYRVGGEETQYF. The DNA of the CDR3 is TGTGCCAGCAGTGAAAAGTATCGAGTGGGGGGCGAAGAGACCCAGTACTTC.

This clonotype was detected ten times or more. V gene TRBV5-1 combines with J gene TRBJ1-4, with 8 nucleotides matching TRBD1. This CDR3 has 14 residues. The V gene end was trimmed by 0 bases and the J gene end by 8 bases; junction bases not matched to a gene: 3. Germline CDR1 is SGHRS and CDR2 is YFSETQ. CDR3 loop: CASSLGDRLEKLFF. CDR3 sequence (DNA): TGCGCCAGCAGCTTGGGGGACAGGCTAGAAAAACTGTTTTTT.

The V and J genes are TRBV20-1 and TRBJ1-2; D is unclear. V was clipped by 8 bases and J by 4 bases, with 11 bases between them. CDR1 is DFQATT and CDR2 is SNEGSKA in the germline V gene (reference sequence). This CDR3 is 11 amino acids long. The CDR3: CSPGLSYGYTF. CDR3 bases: TGCAGTCCCGGACTCTCCTATGGCTACACCTTC.

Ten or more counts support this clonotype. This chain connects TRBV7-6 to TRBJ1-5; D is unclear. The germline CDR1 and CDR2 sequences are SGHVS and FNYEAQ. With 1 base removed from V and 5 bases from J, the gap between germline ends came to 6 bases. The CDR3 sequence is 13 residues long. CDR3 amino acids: CASSLDPHQPQHF. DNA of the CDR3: TGTGCCAGCAGCTTAGACCCCCATCAGCCCCAGCATTTT.

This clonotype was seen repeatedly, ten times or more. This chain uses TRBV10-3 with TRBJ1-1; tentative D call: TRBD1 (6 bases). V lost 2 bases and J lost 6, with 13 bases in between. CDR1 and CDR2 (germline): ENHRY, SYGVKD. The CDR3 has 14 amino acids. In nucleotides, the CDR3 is TGTGCCATCAGTGAGGGGGTACAGGGAGCTGAAGCTTTCTTT. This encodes CAISEGVQGAEAFF.

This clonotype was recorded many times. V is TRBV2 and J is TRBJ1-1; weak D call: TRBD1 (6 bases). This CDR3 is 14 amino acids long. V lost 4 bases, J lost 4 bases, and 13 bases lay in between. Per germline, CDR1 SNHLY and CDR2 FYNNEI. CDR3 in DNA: TGTGCCAGCAGTGTATGGGGGGCCGGCACTGAAGCTTTCTTT. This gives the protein CASSVWGAGTEAFF. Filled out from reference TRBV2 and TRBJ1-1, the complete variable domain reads EPEVTQTPSHQVTQMGQEVILRCVPISNHLYFYWYRQILGQKVEFLVSFYNNEISEKSEIFDDQFSVERPDGSNFTLKIRSTKLEDSAMYFCASSVWGAGTEAFFGQGTRLTVV.

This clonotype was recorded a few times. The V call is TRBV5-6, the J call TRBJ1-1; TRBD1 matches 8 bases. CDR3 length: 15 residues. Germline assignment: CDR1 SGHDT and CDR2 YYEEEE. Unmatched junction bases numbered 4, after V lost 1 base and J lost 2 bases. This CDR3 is CASSLNRGLNTEAFF. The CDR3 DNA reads TGTGCCAGCAGCTTGAACAGGGGGTTAAACACTGAAGCTTTCTTT.

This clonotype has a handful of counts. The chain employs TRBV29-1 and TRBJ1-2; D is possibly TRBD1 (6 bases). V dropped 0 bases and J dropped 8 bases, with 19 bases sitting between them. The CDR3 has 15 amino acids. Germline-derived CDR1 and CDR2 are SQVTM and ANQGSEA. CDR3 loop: CSVEDLEDRVIGYTF. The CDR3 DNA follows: TGCAGCGTTGAAGATCTAGAGGACAGAGTTATAGGCTACACCTTC.

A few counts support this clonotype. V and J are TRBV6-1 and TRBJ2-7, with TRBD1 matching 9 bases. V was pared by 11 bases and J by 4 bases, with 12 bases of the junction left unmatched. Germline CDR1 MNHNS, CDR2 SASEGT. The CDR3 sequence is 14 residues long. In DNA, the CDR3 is TGTGCCGTCCAGAAACAGGGGGCGCAGTACGAGCAGTACTTC. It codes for CAVQKQGAQYEQYF.

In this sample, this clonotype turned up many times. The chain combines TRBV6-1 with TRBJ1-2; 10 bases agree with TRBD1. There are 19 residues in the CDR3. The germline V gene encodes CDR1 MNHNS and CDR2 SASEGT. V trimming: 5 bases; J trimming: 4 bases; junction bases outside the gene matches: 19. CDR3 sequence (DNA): TGTGCCAGCAGTCGCAGGCTTGGGACAGGGGAGAGCGGTGCCTATGGCTACACCTTC. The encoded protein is CASSRRLGTGESGAYGYTF.

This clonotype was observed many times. The CDR3 region has the DNA TGTGCCAGCCTTCATTTATCTAGACTAGCGGGAGGGAGCTCCTACAATGAGCAGTTCTTC. Translating it yields CASLHLSRLAGGSSYNEQFF. This rearrangement joins TRBV7-9 to TRBJ2-1; 14 bases map to TRBD2. Trimming took 8 bases from V and 0 from J; bases not matched to a gene: 15. The CDR3 is 20 amino acids. Germline V gene lookup returns CDR1 SEHNR and CDR2 FQNEAQ (reference sequence).

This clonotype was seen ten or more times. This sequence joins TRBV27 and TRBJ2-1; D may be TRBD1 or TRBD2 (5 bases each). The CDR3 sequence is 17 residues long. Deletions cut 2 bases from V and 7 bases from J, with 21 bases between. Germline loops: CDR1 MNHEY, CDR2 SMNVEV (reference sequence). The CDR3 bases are TGTGCCAGCAGTTTAGCCCCGCCGGGACGTCCGCGAAATGAGCAGTTCTTC. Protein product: CASSLAPPGRPRNEQFF.